This T cell receptor beta chain was sequenced during a study of blood T cell repertoires in COVID-19. Across the whole study: The United States, Italy and Spain provided the acute and convalescent COVID-19 samples.

Original processing methods: It was from reference gene primer amplification that nucleated cell counts were estimated. TCRdb keeps only in-frame clones here, not all; method: immunoSEQ multiplex PCR. Clone size and the V and J calls come from that table; the DNA yielded D and trimming. The sample lists 250,000 or so clones, roughly 84% seen once, with less than 2% in the top ten. This CDR3 has 17 amino acids. V was shortened by 0 bases and J by 0 bases, with 13 bases between the two germline ends. The V gene's germline CDR1 is SGHNT and CDR2 YYREEE (reference sequence). The clonotype comes from a woman aged 40 to 50 who had recovered from COVID-19. The material sequenced was peripheral blood. The rearrangement links TRBV5-4 to TRBJ2-1; possible D gene TRBD2, 6 bases. The CDR3 nucleotides are TGTGCCAGCAGCTTGGACCGCGCGGGGAGCTCCTACAATGAGCAGTTCTTC. Amino acids: CASSLDRAGSSYNEQFF.